These T cell receptor beta chains were read from a single sample in a study of blood T cell repertoires in COVID-19. Clones were read by immunoSEQ multiplex PCR, and TCRdb kept only the in-frame ones, dropping some. In the table there are some 50,000 clones, 86% of which are singletons. The sample consisted of peripheral blood. The source is a middle-aged man with active COVID-19. CDR3s include the opening cysteine and the closing phenylalanine or tryptophan. D genes are given only for firm matches. Only part of the rows carry a size: once, few, many, or a class if the clone is expanded.

CDR3nt: TGTGCCAGCTCACCCGTGGACTGGGGAGAGACCCAGTACTTC
CDR3aa: CASSPVDWGETQYF
d_gene: -
len: 14
abundance: -
v_gene: TRBV18
j_gene: TRBJ2-5

CDR3nt: TGTGCCAGCAGCCCACAGGGCGGATCGAACACCGGGGAGCTGTTTTTT
CDR3aa: CASSPQGGSNTGELFF
d_gene: -
len: 16
abundance: once
v_gene: TRBV7-3
j_gene: TRBJ2-2

CDR3nt: TGTGCCAGCAGTTTAATCCTCACCAGTAACACCGGGGAGCTGTTTTTT
CDR3aa: CASSLILTSNTGELFF
d_gene: -
len: 16
abundance: -
v_gene: TRBV28
j_gene: TRBJ2-2

CDR3nt: TGTGCCACCAAGGGGACTACGTACCAAGAGACCCAGTACTTC
CDR3aa: CATKGTTYQETQYF
d_gene: TRBD2
len: 14
abundance: -
v_gene: TRBV5-4
j_gene: TRBJ2-5

CDR3nt: TGTGCCAGCAGTGACCCTGACAGGGGGCTCATTGCCGGGGAGCTGTTTTTT
CDR3aa: CASSDPDRGLIAGELFF
d_gene: TRBD1
len: 17
abundance: once
v_gene: TRBV6-1
j_gene: TRBJ2-2

CDR3nt: TGCAGTGCTAGTCCGGGACTAGCGGGAACCTACGAGCAGTACTTC
CDR3aa: CSASPGLAGTYEQYF
d_gene: TRBD2
len: 15
abundance: medium-sized
v_gene: TRBV20-1
j_gene: TRBJ2-7

CDR3nt: TGTGCCAGCAGTTACCAGGAGAACACTGAAGCTTTCTTT
CDR3aa: CASSYQENTEAFF
d_gene: -
len: 13
abundance: medium-sized
v_gene: TRBV6-2/TRBV6-3
j_gene: TRBJ1-1

CDR3nt: TGTGCCAGCAGTTACTTAGCGCAGGGGGCTGAAAAACTGTTTTTT
CDR3aa: CASSYLAQGAEKLFF
d_gene: TRBD1
len: 15
abundance: -
v_gene: TRBV6-6
j_gene: TRBJ1-4

CDR3nt: TGTGCCAGCAGTTTGTTGTCGGACACTGAAGCTTTCTTT
CDR3aa: CASSLLSDTEAFF
d_gene: -
len: 13
abundance: -
v_gene: TRBV28
j_gene: TRBJ1-1

CDR3nt: TGTGCCTGGAGTGGAGGTCTAGCGGGCACTGAGCAGTTCTTC
CDR3aa: CAWSGGLAGTEQFF
d_gene: TRBD2
len: 14
abundance: -
v_gene: TRBV30
j_gene: TRBJ2-1

CDR3nt: TGTGCCAGCAGCCCGCAGGGTAACTATGGCTACACCTTC
CDR3aa: CASSPQGNYGYTF
d_gene: -
len: 13
abundance: -
v_gene: TRBV11-2
j_gene: TRBJ1-2

CDR3nt: TGTGCTAGTGGTTTCGGGACTTTGGGCACAGATACGCAGTATTTT
CDR3aa: CASGFGTLGTDTQYF
d_gene: -
len: 15
abundance: once
v_gene: TRBV12-5
j_gene: TRBJ2-3

CDR3nt: TGTGCCAGCAGCTTTATAGTTAACAATGAGCAGTTCTTC
CDR3aa: CASSFIVNNEQFF
d_gene: -
len: 13
abundance: -
v_gene: TRBV5-4
j_gene: TRBJ2-1

CDR3nt: TGTGCCAGCAGCTTGGCCGGGACAGGCTCCTACGAGCAGTACTTC
CDR3aa: CASSLAGTGSYEQYF
d_gene: TRBD1
len: 15
abundance: once
v_gene: TRBV5-4
j_gene: TRBJ2-7

CDR3nt: TGTGCCAGCTCCTTGAGACAGGCAACTAATGAAAAACTGTTTTTT
CDR3aa: CASSLRQATNEKLFF
d_gene: -
len: 15
abundance: -
v_gene: TRBV18
j_gene: TRBJ1-4

CDR3nt: TGTGCCAGCAGCCAGGGGCTAGCGGGAGTAAGGTACGAGCAGTACTTC
CDR3aa: CASSQGLAGVRYEQYF
d_gene: TRBD2
len: 16
abundance: -
v_gene: TRBV25-1
j_gene: TRBJ2-7

CDR3nt: TGTGCCAGTAGATCTCGCGGGAGGAGGGACACTGAGCAGTTCTTC
CDR3aa: CASRSRGRRDTEQFF
d_gene: TRBD2
len: 15
abundance: -
v_gene: TRBV19
j_gene: TRBJ2-1

CDR3nt: TGCGCCAGCAGCTCACGTACTAGCAGAAACTACGAGCAGTACTTC
CDR3aa: CASSSRTSRNYEQYF
d_gene: -
len: 15
abundance: -
v_gene: TRBV5-1
j_gene: TRBJ2-7

CDR3nt: TGTGCCAGCAGCGTAGGCGGAACGCCATACTTCTATGGCTACACCTTC
CDR3aa: CASSVGGTPYFYGYTF
d_gene: -
len: 16
abundance: once
v_gene: TRBV9
j_gene: TRBJ1-2

CDR3nt: TGTGCCATCAGGTCTGGGCAGGGTATTCTTTTCTTT
CDR3aa: CAIRSGQGILFF
d_gene: -
len: 12
abundance: -
v_gene: TRBV10-3
j_gene: TRBJ1-1

CDR3nt: TGTGCCAGCAGCTTGGGGACTAGCGGGAGTTACGGGGAGCTGTTTTTT
CDR3aa: CASSLGTSGSYGELFF
d_gene: TRBD2
len: 16
abundance: -
v_gene: TRBV5-6
j_gene: TRBJ2-2

CDR3nt: TGTGCCAGTAGCCGACTGGCAACAGATACGCAGTATTTT
CDR3aa: CASSRLATDTQYF
d_gene: -
len: 13
abundance: few
v_gene: TRBV19
j_gene: TRBJ2-3

CDR3nt: TGTGCCAGCAGCTTCGGAGGGGTCGGGACTAACTCCTACAATGAGCAGTTCTTC
CDR3aa: CASSFGGVGTNSYNEQFF
d_gene: TRBD2
len: 18
abundance: -
v_gene: TRBV11-3
j_gene: TRBJ2-1

CDR3nt: TGTGCCTGGGGGACAGGAAATTCACCCCTCCACTTT
CDR3aa: CAWGTGNSPLHF
d_gene: TRBD1
len: 12
abundance: -
v_gene: TRBV30
j_gene: TRBJ1-6

CDR3nt: TGTGCCAGCAGCCCCTCGGCAGGGGCGAGCAGCGCTTTCTTT
CDR3aa: CASSPSAGASSAFF
d_gene: -
len: 14
abundance: -
v_gene: TRBV7-9
j_gene: TRBJ1-1

CDR3nt: TGTGCCAGCAGCCAGCAATCGCCTAGAATGGCCGGGGAGCTGTTTTTT
CDR3aa: CASSQQSPRMAGELFF
d_gene: -
len: 16
abundance: -
v_gene: TRBV14
j_gene: TRBJ2-2

CDR3nt: TGTGCCATCAGTGAGTCAACTTCCCGGGACAGGGGTTCCTATGGCTACACCTTC
CDR3aa: CAISESTSRDRGSYGYTF
d_gene: TRBD1
len: 18
abundance: -
v_gene: TRBV10-3
j_gene: TRBJ1-2

CDR3nt: TGTGCCATCAGTGGTTCCCGGACTCGCGGGTCAAACTCCTACGAGCAGTACTTC
CDR3aa: CAISGSRTRGSNSYEQYF
d_gene: -
len: 18
abundance: -
v_gene: TRBV10-3
j_gene: TRBJ2-7

CDR3nt: TGCGCCAGCAGCGTGGCGGGAAGCTCTGGAAACACCATATATTTT
CDR3aa: CASSVAGSSGNTIYF
d_gene: -
len: 15
abundance: -
v_gene: TRBV5-1
j_gene: TRBJ1-3

CDR3nt: TGTGCCAGCAGCTCACGAGACAGGGGGCACCAAGAGACCCAGTACTTC
CDR3aa: CASSSRDRGHQETQYF
d_gene: TRBD1
len: 16
abundance: few
v_gene: TRBV11-2
j_gene: TRBJ2-5

CDR3nt: TGTGCCACCATGGGTAGATACGGCGGAAAACTGTTTTTT
CDR3aa: CATMGRYGGKLFF
d_gene: -
len: 13
abundance: -
v_gene: TRBV15
j_gene: TRBJ1-4

CDR3nt: TGTGCCAGCAGCGTAGCGGGCGGGGGGTGGTACGAGCAGTACTTC
CDR3aa: CASSVAGGGWYEQYF
d_gene: TRBD2
len: 15
abundance: once
v_gene: TRBV13
j_gene: TRBJ2-7

CDR3nt: TGTGCTAGTGGTTTGGTACAGGGGGGCTACCCCGACACTGAAGCTTTCTTT
CDR3aa: CASGLVQGGYPDTEAFF
d_gene: TRBD1
len: 17
abundance: -
v_gene: TRBV12-5
j_gene: TRBJ1-1